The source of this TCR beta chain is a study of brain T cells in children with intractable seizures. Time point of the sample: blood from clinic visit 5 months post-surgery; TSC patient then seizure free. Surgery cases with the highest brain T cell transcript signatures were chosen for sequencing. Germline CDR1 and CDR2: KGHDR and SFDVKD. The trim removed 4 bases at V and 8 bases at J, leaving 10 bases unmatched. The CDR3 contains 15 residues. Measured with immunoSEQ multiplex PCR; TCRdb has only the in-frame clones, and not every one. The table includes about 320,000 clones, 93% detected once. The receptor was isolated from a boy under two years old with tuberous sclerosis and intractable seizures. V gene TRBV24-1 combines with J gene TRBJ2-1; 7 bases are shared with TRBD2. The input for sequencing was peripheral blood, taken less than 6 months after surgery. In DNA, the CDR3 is TGTGCCACCAGTGACCTCGGACTAGATGGCGATGAGCAGTTCTTC. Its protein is CATSDLGLDGDEQFF.